Sequencing of this TCR beta chain was carried out in a study of T cell repertoires in cytomegalovirus infection. Overall study context: Through public TCR beta signatures, both CMV infection and matching HLA type were indicated. Overall study results and limits: CMV-specific HLA-C-restricted TCR beta clonotypes dominated the ex vivo response. Accumulated public TCR beta family frequency recognized individuals carrying CMV together with the relevant HLA.

Ten or more counts support this clonotype. Its antigen is unknown. Trimming cost V 3 bases and J 3 bases; bases outside gene matches: 9. This CDR3 contains 16 residues. CDR1 is ENHRY, CDR2 SYGVKD, per germline. TCRdb reprocessed the reads via MiXCR and lists one record per CDR3 protein. The sample contains 150,000 to 200,000 distinct CDR3 sequences, less than 9.5% of which appear only once. The chain joins TRBV10-3 to TRBJ2-3; 7 nucleotides match TRBD2. This receptor was identified in a human donor in good health (CMV status not recorded). Some clones in this sample may be carry-over from other donors' samples. Sequencing was carried out using PBMCs. The CDR3 DNA follows: TGTGCCATCAGTGAACTGGAACGGGGGGAAACAGATACGCAGTATTTT. Protein: CAISELERGETDTQYF.